The 10 T cell receptor beta chains presented below share a single source sample, sequenced in a study of cytomegalovirus exposure and HLA in healthy donors. Primers included in the PCR were 60 Vbeta and 13 Jbeta primers. This table comes from immunoSEQ multiplex PCR, and its TCRdb copy is limited to in-frame clones, with some not included. The sample holds about 72,000 clones. Sample: PBMCs. All receptors derive from a woman between 40 and 50 years old in good health and CMV-seropositive.

The chain recombines TRBV4-3 with TRBJ2-1; 14 bases fit TRBD2. Germline V gene data show CDR1 as LGHNA and CDR2 as YSLEER. The CDR3 contains 16 residues. The junction had 1 base not matched to a gene; V was cut back by 0 bases and J by 6 bases. CDR3 in amino acids: CASSQDGLAGGNEQFF. In DNA form, the CDR3 reads TGCGCCAGCAGCCAAGATGGACTAGCGGGGGGCAATGAGCAGTTCTTC.

This rearrangement joins TRBV2 to TRBJ2-1, with 14 bases aligning to TRBD2. Germline trimming cut 7 bases from V and 3 bases from J; bases unmatched to any gene: 8. The CDR3 length is 17 residues. Germline V gives CDR1 SNHLY, CDR2 FYNNEI. In DNA form, the CDR3 reads TGTGCCAGCATATCCGGGACTAGCGGGAGAGACTACAATGAGCAGTTCTTC. This translates into CASISGTSGRDYNEQFF.

This sequence joins TRBV5-4 and TRBJ2-7; 7 bases are shared with TRBD2. Germline V CDR1 and CDR2: SGHNT, YYREEE (reference sequence). The trim removed 2 bases at V and 2 bases at J, leaving 4 bases unmatched. The CDR3 is 14 residues long. This CDR3 reads CASSFGGRTYEQYF. CDR3 nucleotide sequence: TGTGCCAGCAGCTTTGGCGGGAGAACCTACGAGCAGTACTTC.

For this clone: A read error is likely, as this CDR3 ends without the conserved phenylalanine or tryptophan. The DNA is omitted, as the CDR3 cannot be located on it reliably, and the CDR3 follows TCRdb's listing. This chain joins TRBV21-1 and TRBJ2-7; TRBD1, as called in the table, went unchecked against the DNA. TRBV21-1 represents a pseudogene. The CDR3 length equals 16 residues, ends included. CDR3 loop: CASSKDRRDRNPKRIL.

The genes are TRBV19 and TRBJ2-2; 9 nucleotides line up with TRBD2. This CDR3 is 15 amino acids long. The V gene's germline CDR1 is LNHDA and CDR2 SQIVND (reference sequence). J gave up 6 bases and V 3 bases, and 5 bases lay outside the gene matches. CDR3 region: CASSIEGLAPGELFF. In DNA form, the CDR3 reads TGTGCCAGTAGTATTGAAGGACTAGCGCCCGGGGAGCTGTTTTTT.

The chain is built from TRBV6-5 and TRBJ2-1, with TRBD2 identical over 15 bases. Trimming cost V 8 bases and J 9 bases; bases outside gene matches: 5. Germline CDR1 is MNHEY and CDR2 is SVGAGI. The CDR3 spans 14 residues. The CDR3 nucleotides are TGTGCCAGCCGGACTAGCGGGGGGGCTGGTGAGCAGTTCTTC. This encodes CASRTSGGAGEQFF.

The chain uses TRBV7-9 and TRBJ2-7; perhaps TRBD1 as D (6 bases). This CDR3 comprises 14 residues. Germline-derived CDR1 and CDR2 are SEHNR and FQNEAQ (reference sequence). Trimming pared 3 bases from V and 5 bases from J, leaving 14 bases between. In DNA, the CDR3 is TGTGCCAGCAGCTTTTCACAGGGAACCCACGAGCAGTACTTC. It is translated as CASSFSQGTHEQYF.

The rearrangement joins TRBV27 to TRBJ1-4; D ambiguous. V was pared by 5 bases and J by 4 bases, with 17 bases between. The germline V gene has CDR1 MNHEY and CDR2 SMNVEV (reference sequence). This CDR3 contains 16 residues. DNA of the CDR3: TGTGCCAGCAGTCCGAACCTCGGGAGGATTAATGAAAAACTGTTTTTT. It specifies CASSPNLGRINEKLFF.

The CDR3 region has the DNA TGCAGCGCGGGGAAGGGGGCGCAGTATTTT. As protein: CSAGKGAQYF. The chain joins TRBV29-1 to TRBJ2-3; the D gene is possibly TRBD1 (6 bases). V was clipped by 7 bases and J by 10 bases, with 12 bases between them. This CDR3 spans 10 amino acids. Germline assignment: CDR1 SQVTM and CDR2 ANQGSEA.

V and J are TRBV5-1 and TRBJ2-7, with D tentatively TRBD2 (6 bases). Germline CDR1 is SGHRS and CDR2 is YFSETQ. V was shortened by 3 bases and J by 3 bases, with 13 bases between the two germline ends. The CDR3 runs to 14 residues. The CDR3 coding sequence is TGCGCCAGCAGCTACGACCGGGAGAACTACGAGCAGTACTTC. The encoded protein is CASSYDRENYEQYF.